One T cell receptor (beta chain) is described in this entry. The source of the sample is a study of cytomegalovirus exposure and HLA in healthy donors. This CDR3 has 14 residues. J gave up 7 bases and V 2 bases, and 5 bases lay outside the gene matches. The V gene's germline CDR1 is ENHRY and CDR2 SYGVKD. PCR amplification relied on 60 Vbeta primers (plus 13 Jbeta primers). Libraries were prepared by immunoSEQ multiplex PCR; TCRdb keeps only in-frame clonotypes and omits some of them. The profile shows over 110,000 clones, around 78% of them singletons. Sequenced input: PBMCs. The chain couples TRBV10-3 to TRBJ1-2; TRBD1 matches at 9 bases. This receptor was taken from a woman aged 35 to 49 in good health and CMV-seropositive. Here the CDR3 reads CAISEGTGRFGYTF. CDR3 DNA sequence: TGTGCCATCAGTGAGGGGACAGGGAGGTTTGGCTACACCTTC.